This entry lists 9 T cell receptor beta chains sequenced from one sample in a study of blood T cell repertoires in COVID-19. Assay: immunoSEQ multiplex PCR; the TCRdb copy retains only in-frame clones and omits some. There are approximately 230,000 clones in the sample; 88% occur only once, and around 6.3% lies in the top ten. Material for sequencing was peripheral blood. The source is a woman under 40 with COVID-19, enrolled during active disease.

This rearrangement joins TRBV6-5 to TRBJ2-7; 7 nucleotides agree with TRBD1. CDR1 MNHEY and CDR2 SVGAGI come from the germline V gene. CDR3 length equals 14 residues. V gave up 5 bases and J gave up 2 bases; unmatched junction bases: 6. The CDR3 DNA sequence: TGTGCCAGCAGTAGACAGGGAGAACCCTACGAGCAGTACGTC. It codes for CASSRQGEPYEQYV.

This sequence joins TRBV6-6 and TRBJ1-4, with D possibly being TRBD1 (5 bases). In germline, CDR1 is MNHNY, CDR2 SVGAGI (reference sequence). This CDR3 region has 13 residues. V dropped 2 bases and J dropped 5 bases, with 6 bases sitting between them. This CDR3 reads CASSYAGNEKLFF. CDR3 nucleotides: TGTGCCAGCAGTTACGCAGGGAATGAAAAACTGTTTTTT.

V and J are TRBV6-1 and TRBJ1-6, with D hard to call. In germline, CDR1 is MNHNS, CDR2 SASEGT. This CDR3 has 12 residues. V was trimmed by 2 bases and J by 10 bases, leaving 6 bases between them. CDR3 coding DNA: TGTGCCAGCAGTGAACGACTATCACCCCTCCACTTT. Protein: CASSERLSPLHF.

This clone was detected only once. V and J are TRBV4-3 and TRBJ2-5, with D unresolved. CDR1 and CDR2 from the germline V gene are LGHNA and YSLEER. The length of the CDR3 is 15 residues. The V end lost 0 bases, the J end lost 2 bases, and 10 bases lay between the germline ends. CDR3 nucleotides: TGCGCCAGCAGCCAAGATCTTGGCAGACAAGAGACCCAGTACTTC. The encoded protein is CASSQDLGRQETQYF.

The chain links TRBV4-1 to TRBJ1-2, with D possibly TRBD1 on 6 matching bases. CDR1 is MGHRA, CDR2 YSYEKL, per germline. The CDR3 runs to 12 residues. V was trimmed by 6 bases and J by 5 bases, leaving 10 bases between them. The CDR3 region is CASSQGKYGYTF. For the CDR3, the DNA is TGCGCCAGCAGTCAGGGGAAATATGGCTACACCTTC.

V is TRBV9 and J is TRBJ1-2; D possibly corresponds to TRBD1 (5 bases). V lost 8 bases and J 6 bases, leaving 17 bases between the germline ends. The CDR3 is 13 residues long. Germline CDR1 reads SGDLS; CDR2 reads YYNGEE. CDR3 DNA sequence: TGTGCCAGTGGGCCTGGGGGGATCCATGGCTACACCTTC. Translation gives CASGPGGIHGYTF.

The rearrangement joins TRBV19 to TRBJ1-5; no clear D gene. Between the trimmed V and J ends, which lost 3 bases and 6 bases, there was a span of 9 bases. The CDR3 spans 13 residues. The germline CDR1 and CDR2 sequences are LNHDA and SQIVND (reference sequence). CDR3 protein: CASSILEFQPQHF. DNA of the CDR3: TGTGCCAGTAGTATTCTGGAGTTTCAGCCCCAGCATTTT.

The rearrangement uses TRBV28 and TRBJ2-3; TRBD1 matches 8 bases. CDR3 length: 15 amino acids. The V segment lost 3 bases and the J segment 2 bases; nucleotides outside the gene matches: 4. Germline V gives CDR1 MDHEN, CDR2 SYDVKM. CDR3 sequence (DNA): TGTGCCAGCAGTTTTCCAGGGGGCGTCACAGATACGCAGTATTTT. Protein product: CASSFPGGVTDTQYF.

V usage is TRBV19 and J usage is TRBJ1-2; maybe TRBD1 (5 bases). The CDR3 is 16 amino acids. The V end lost 4 bases, the J end lost 0 bases, and 15 bases lay between the germline ends. The germline CDR1 and CDR2 sequences are LNHDA and SQIVND (reference sequence). CDR3 amino acids: CASSTLRTRSNYGYTF. In DNA, the CDR3 is TGTGCCAGTAGTACACTCAGGACAAGATCTAACTATGGCTACACCTTC.